A selection of T cell receptor beta chains follows, all from one sample in a study of T cell responses to AZD1222 COVID-19 vaccine. This table comes from immunoSEQ multiplex PCR, and its TCRdb copy is limited to in-frame clones, with some not included. The sample records 100,000 or so clones, around nine tenths being singletons. Material: peripheral blood, obtained on day 0 of AZD1222 vaccination. Every receptor here comes from an adult in good health. CDR3s include the opening cysteine and the closing phenylalanine or tryptophan. D genes are given only for firm matches. Only part of the rows carry a size: once, few, many, or a class if the clone is expanded.

clone size,V gene,CDR3 length,D gene,J gene,CDR3 DNA,CDR3 protein
.,TRBV19,14,.,TRBJ1-1,TGTGCCAGTAGTATAGACCTCGAGAGTCCTGAAGCTTTCTTT,CASSIDLESPEAFF
once,TRBV6-5,15,.,TRBJ1-4,TGTGCCAGCAGTTATAAGTCCAGGAGGGCGGAAAAACTGTTTTTT,CASSYKSRRAEKLFF
.,TRBV6-7,15,.,TRBJ1-2,TGTGCCAGCAGCCGTGATTTGGGGTACTACGAAGGCTACACCTTC,CASSRDLGYYEGYTF
.,TRBV21-1,17,.,TRBJ1-1,TGTGCCAGCAGCAAAGTTCGGGCAGGCAGCCTAAACACTGAAGCTTTCTTT,CASSKVRAGSLNTEAFF
.,TRBV4-1,14,.,TRBJ1-1,TGCGCCAGCAGCCAAGCCCCCATGAACACTGAAGCTTTCTTT,CASSQAPMNTEAFF
.,TRBV19,13,.,TRBJ1-6,TGTGCCAGTAGTAGGACAGACAATTCACCCCTCCACTTT,CASSRTDNSPLHF
.,TRBV7-9,15,.,TRBJ1-1,TGTGCCAGCAGCTCTGGAAAGGACGGATACACTGAAGCTTTCTTT,CASSSGKDGYTEAFF
.,TRBV28,14,.,TRBJ1-1,TGTGCCAGCAGTTTCGCCGGGGCGAACACTGAAGCTTTCTTT,CASSFAGANTEAFF
.,TRBV29-1,15,.,TRBJ1-5,TGCAGCGTTGCGGAGGGCTTGCTCGGCAATCAGCCCCAGCATTTT,CSVAEGLLGNQPQHF
.,TRBV9,10,.,TRBJ1-2,TGTGCCAGCCCCCTGAATGGCTACACCTTC,CASPLNGYTF
.,TRBV5-5,15,.,TRBJ2-3,TGTGCCAGCAGCTCCTCCTTTCGGGGGCCGGATACGCAGTATTTT,CASSSSFRGPDTQYF
once,TRBV12-3/TRBV12-4,11,.,TRBJ2-1,TGTGCCAGTCAGCGAGCAGATGAGCAGTTCTTC,CASQRADEQFF
.,TRBV6-5,14,.,TRBJ1-6,TGTGCCAGTAGACCCGGGACATACAATTCACCCCTCCACTTT,CASRPGTYNSPLHF
once,TRBV7-2,14,TRBD1,TRBJ1-3,TGTGCCAGCAGCCCCGGGACAGTCGGAAACACCATATATTTT,CASSPGTVGNTIYF
.,TRBV18,15,TRBD1,TRBJ1-1,TGTGCCAGCTCACCTGGTGGACAGGCGAACACTGAAGCTTTCTTT,CASSPGGQANTEAFF
.,TRBV3-1/TRBV3-2,15,.,TRBJ1-2,TGTGCCAGCAGCCAGGAACAGGGAGGGAGCTATGGCTACACCTTC,CASSQEQGGSYGYTF
.,TRBV27,14,.,TRBJ1-6,TGTGCCAGCAGTTTAAGCAGGGTGAATTCACCCCTCCACTTT,CASSLSRVNSPLHF
.,TRBV9,13,.,TRBJ2-7,TGTGCCAGCAGCCCCCTAGAAAGGGACGAGCAGTACTTC,CASSPLERDEQYF
.,TRBV27,15,.,TRBJ2-1,TGTGCCAGCAGTTTGAAGGGACTGGATTTTCATGAGCAGTTCTTC,CASSLKGLDFHEQFF
few,TRBV2,14,TRBD1,TRBJ2-7,TGTGCCAGCAGTATTAACAGGGGGCTATACGAGCAGTACTTC,CASSINRGLYEQYF
.,TRBV2,13,.,TRBJ1-1,TGTGCCAGCACACTGGAAGAGAACACTGAAGCTTTCTTT,CASTLEENTEAFF
.,TRBV14,14,.,TRBJ2-5,TGTGCCAGCAGGGGGAAACAGTACCAAGAGACCCAGTACTTC,CASRGKQYQETQYF
.,TRBV15,12,.,TRBJ1-4,TGTGCCACCAGGAAACTTAATGAAAAACTGTTTTTT,CATRKLNEKLFF
.,TRBV28,15,.,TRBJ1-1,TGTGCCAGCAGTTTATCCGCCCTTCCGAACACTGAAGCTTTCTTT,CASSLSALPNTEAFF
once,TRBV4-2,15,.,TRBJ2-3,TGTGCCAGCAGCCAAGTTGACTCTGACGCAGATACGCAGTATTTT,CASSQVDSDADTQYF
.,TRBV23-1,13,.,TRBJ1-2,TGCGCCAGCAGTCAAGGACGAGGAGACGGCTACACCTTC,CASSQGRGDGYTF
.,TRBV28,15,.,TRBJ1-5,TGTGCCAGCAGTTTGGAGGACACGGGCAATCAGCCCCAGCATTTT,CASSLEDTGNQPQHF
.,TRBV12-5,13,.,TRBJ1-5,TGTGCTAGTGGGGAGGATGGCAATCAGCCCCAGCATTTT,CASGEDGNQPQHF
.,TRBV5-4,14,.,TRBJ2-4,TGTGCCAGCACCCCTGAGGTCCGTGGAAACATTCAGTACTTC,CASTPEVRGNIQYF
.,TRBV5-1,14,TRBD1,TRBJ1-3,TGCGCCAGCAGCCCGGGGACAGCTGGAAACACCATATATTTT,CASSPGTAGNTIYF
.,TRBV11-2,15,.,TRBJ1-1,TGTGCCAGCAGCTTTCTCTTGGTTCAACCCACTGAAGCTTTCTTT,CASSFLLVQPTEAFF
.,TRBV28,18,TRBD1,TRBJ1-4,TGTGCCAGCAGTTTATGGGGGGACAGGGGGAATCCTAATGAAAAACTGTTTTTT,CASSLWGDRGNPNEKLFF
.,TRBV23-1,14,.,TRBJ1-1,TGCGCCAGCAGTCAAAAGGGGTTGAACACTGAAGCTTTCTTT,CASSQKGLNTEAFF